The present TCR beta chain was sequenced within a study of blood T cells in healthy people across ages. General observations from the study: Estimates drawn from one million T cells were deemed to understate diversity.

Sample-barcoded 5' priming and a J-beta primer mix drove a second PCR of about 6 to 12 cycles. From the 5' RACE reads, TCRdb called clonotypes with MiXCR, one entry per CDR3 protein. The sample shows around 1,900,000 distinct CDR3 sequences, 39% of them seen only once. Comment on this clonotype: The antigen is undetermined.

V dropped 5 bases and J dropped 1 base, with 11 bases sitting between them. There are 13 residues in the CDR3. Germline V lookup: CDR1 DFQATT, CDR2 SNEGSKA (reference sequence). The receptor's source is a human donor in good health. The rearrangement links TRBV20-1 to TRBJ2-5; D unresolved. Sequenced: blood. The CDR3 spells CSAFRATQETQYF. As DNA, the CDR3 is TGCAGTGCTTTCCGGGCCACCCAAGAGACCCAGTACTTC.